These 26 T cell receptor beta chains share one sample of origin, sequenced in a study of cytomegalovirus exposure and HLA in healthy donors. Profiled with immunoSEQ multiplex PCR; TCRdb holds only in-frame clones, not every one. The data hold roughly 300,000 clones, with just over 85% observed a single time. The material sequenced was PBMCs. The origin of the receptors is a woman aged 18 to 35 in good health and CMV-seronegative.

The chain uses TRBV2 and TRBJ1-3; tentative D call: TRBD1 (6 bases). This CDR3 region has 13 residues. Germline assignment: CDR1 SNHLY and CDR2 FYNNEI. V shed 2 bases and J shed 7 bases, with 9 bases lying between them. The CDR3 coding sequence is TGTGCCAGCAGTGAAACAGGGACCAACACCATATATTTT. Encoded protein: CASSETGTNTIYF.

This clone appeared a single time. This sequence joins TRBV29-1 and TRBJ2-7; the D is unclear. Trimming shortened V by 4 bases and J by 3 bases, and 7 bases separated the two germline ends. This CDR3 region has 11 residues. From germline, CDR1 is SQVTM and CDR2 ANQGSEA. CDR3 DNA: TGCAGCGTTGTGGCTAGCTACGAGCAGTACTTC. This encodes CSVVASYEQYF.

The chain carries TRBV6-4 and TRBJ2-7, with TRBD2 identical over 7 bases. V shed 8 bases, J shed 1 base, and the junction held 11 bases outside the gene matches. CDR3 length equals 15 residues. Germline assignment: CDR1 MRHNA and CDR2 SNTAGT. Here the CDR3 reads CASPTRRERSYEQYF. The CDR3 DNA follows: TGTGCCAGCCCGACCCGGCGGGAGAGGTCCTACGAGCAGTACTTC.

V gene TRBV6-5 combines with J gene TRBJ1-2; 8 bases line up with TRBD1. Germline trimming cut 0 bases from V and 2 bases from J; bases unmatched to any gene: 5. Germline loops: CDR1 MNHEY, CDR2 SVGAGI. CDR3 length equals 16 residues. This CDR3 reads CASSYSKDRANYGYTF. The CDR3 coding sequence is TGTGCCAGCAGTTACTCGAAGGACAGGGCCAACTATGGCTACACCTTC.

The rearrangement uses TRBV29-1 and TRBJ2-1; TRBD2 matches 12 bases. With 8 bases clipped from V and 10 bases from J, the junction kept 15 bases outside the gene matches. Germline values: CDR1 SQVTM, CDR2 ANQGSEA. CDR3 size: 15 residues. The CDR3 coding sequence is TGCAGCTCGGTAGGGGCTAGCGGGAGGGCCGGGGAGCAGTTCTTC. Its protein is CSSVGASGRAGEQFF.

The V call is TRBV6-1, the J call TRBJ2-7; 7 bases fit TRBD1. V trimming: 8 bases; J trimming: 1 base; junction bases outside the gene matches: 5. From germline, CDR1 is MNHNS and CDR2 SASEGT. CDR3 length: 13 residues. The CDR3 protein is CASQQGQSYEQYF. The CDR3 coding sequence is TGTGCCAGCCAACAGGGGCAATCCTACGAGCAGTACTTC.

The genes are TRBV2 and TRBJ2-7, with 8 bases that match TRBD2. V lost 6 bases, J lost 1 base, and 11 bases stayed unmatched. Germline V gene sequence: CDR1 SNHLY, CDR2 FYNNEI. The CDR3 is 16 amino acids. The CDR3 region has the DNA TGTGCCAGCAGCGGCCCCCTAGCGGGCCCTTCCTACGAGCAGTACTTC. Its translation: CASSGPLAGPSYEQYF. Full variable domain (remainder filled in from reference TRBV2 and TRBJ2-7): EPEVTQTPSHQVTQMGQEVILRCVPISNHLYFYWYRQILGQKVEFLVSFYNNEISEKSEIFDDQFSVERPDGSNFTLKIRSTKLEDSAMYFCASSGPLAGPSYEQYFGPGTRLTVT.

The chain is built from TRBV6-5 and TRBJ2-5; 7 bases match TRBD2. V lost 5 bases to trimming and J lost 2 bases; unmatched junction nucleotides: 8. Germline V CDR1 and CDR2: MNHEY, SVGAGI. The CDR3 loop spans 15 amino acids. CDR3 sequence: CASSPTLADQETQYF. As DNA, the CDR3 is TGTGCCAGCAGTCCAACTCTAGCGGATCAAGAGACCCAGTACTTC.

The J gene is TRBJ1-2, the V gene TRBV6-5, with D uncertain. V gave up 3 bases and J gave up 4 bases, with 12 bases separating them. The CDR3 is made up of 14 amino acids. Germline V gives CDR1 MNHEY, CDR2 SVGAGI. For the CDR3, the DNA is TGTGCCAGCAGTTATGGCGCAGGCATCTATGGCTACACCTTC. It translates to CASSYGAGIYGYTF.

J is TRBJ2-3 and V is TRBV2; D remains unclear. The CDR3 loop spans 14 amino acids. In germline, CDR1 is SNHLY, CDR2 FYNNEI. Trimming stripped 4 bases from V and 6 bases from J, with 14 bases between. The CDR3 bases are TGTGCCAGCAGTGTTACGGAGTTCGGGGATACGCAGTATTTT. Amino acid sequence: CASSVTEFGDTQYF.

V usage is TRBV7-9 and J usage is TRBJ1-5; tentatively, D is TRBD1 (5 bases). Per germline, CDR1 SEHNR and CDR2 FQNEAQ (reference sequence). Trimming took off 5 bases at V and 1 base at J, with 9 bases between the two ends. The CDR3 extends over 14 amino acids. The chain's CDR3 is CASSQEGSNQPQHF. In nucleotides, the CDR3 is TGTGCCAGCAGCCAGGAGGGGAGCAATCAGCCCCAGCATTTT. Full variable domain (remainder filled in from reference TRBV7-9 and TRBJ1-5): DTGVSQNPRHKITKRGQNVTFRCDPISEHNRLYWYRQTLGQGPEFLTYFQNEAQLEKSRLLSDRFSAERPKGSFSTLEIQRTEQGDSAMYLCASSQEGSNQPQHFGDGTRLSIL.

The chain is built from TRBV2 and TRBJ1-5; D possibly corresponds to TRBD1 (5 bases). Germline CDR1 SNHLY, CDR2 FYNNEI. V was trimmed by 3 bases and J by 0 bases, leaving 9 bases between them. The CDR3 runs to 15 residues. The CDR3 DNA reads TGTGCCAGCAGTGACGGGGGAAATAGCAATCAGCCCCAGCATTTT. Its translation: CASSDGGNSNQPQHF.

This clone was detected only once. This chain links TRBV27 with TRBJ2-7; tentatively, D is TRBD2 (6 bases). Germline-derived CDR1 and CDR2 are MNHEY and SMNVEV (reference sequence). The CDR3 sequence is 14 residues long. Trimming stripped 3 bases from V and 2 bases from J, with 11 bases between. The CDR3 DNA is TGTGCCAGCAGTTTGGAGGGAGGAACCTACGAGCAGTACTTC. This codes for CASSLEGGTYEQYF.

In this sample, this clone turned up a few times. The rearrangement uses TRBV7-2 and TRBJ2-3; 9 bases line up with TRBD2. CDR3 length: 16 residues. The germline V gene has CDR1 SGHTA and CDR2 FQGNSA. V was pared by 0 bases and J by 4 bases, with 5 bases of the junction left unmatched. CDR3 region: CASSLALRGGADTQYF. DNA for the CDR3: TGTGCCAGCAGCTTAGCGTTGCGGGGGGGGGCAGATACGCAGTATTTT.

V usage is TRBV7-9 and J usage is TRBJ2-5, with 7 bases fitting TRBD2. Germline lookup yields CDR1 SEHNR and CDR2 FQNEAQ (reference sequence). V shed 3 bases and J 2 bases; nucleotides not matched to a gene: 12. The CDR3 has 17 amino acids. The CDR3 DNA reads as TGTGCCAGCAGCTTGGACGGGGACTACCTGACACAAGAGACCCAGTACTTC. Protein product: CASSLDGDYLTQETQYF.

The V gene is TRBV7-2, the J gene TRBJ2-7; D remains unclear. The CDR3 loop spans 16 amino acids. Germline V gene lookup returns CDR1 SGHTA and CDR2 FQGNSA. Trimming pared 0 bases from V and 2 bases from J, leaving 14 bases between. The CDR3 coding sequence is TGTGCCAGCAGCTTAGCGATACTTGGGCCCACCTACGAGCAGTACTTC. Amino acids: CASSLAILGPTYEQYF.

The V gene is TRBV6-5, the J gene TRBJ2-7, with 11 bases identical to TRBD2. There are 15 residues in the CDR3. Trimming removed 5 bases from V and 2 bases from J; junction bases left unmatched: 5. The germline CDR1 and CDR2 sequences are MNHEY and SVGAGI. CDR3 region: CASSPTSGITYEQYF. The CDR3 DNA is TGTGCCAGCAGTCCGACTAGCGGGATCACCTACGAGCAGTACTTC.

V gene TRBV4-1 combines with J gene TRBJ2-5; the match to TRBD1 covers 9 bases. The trim removed 6 bases at V and 5 bases at J, leaving 7 bases unmatched. The CDR3 length is 14 residues. Per the germline V gene, CDR1 is MGHRA and CDR2 is YSYEKL. The CDR3 reads CASSLTGGWETQYF. The CDR3 DNA follows: TGCGCCAGCAGTTTAACAGGGGGCTGGGAGACCCAGTACTTC.

The chain recombines TRBV5-8 with TRBJ2-1; 7 nucleotides agree with TRBD1. J lost 1 base, V lost 5 bases, and 3 bases had no gene match. CDR3 length equals 14 residues. Germline V gene sequence: CDR1 SGHTS, CDR2 YDEGEE. In DNA form, the CDR3 reads TGTGCCAGCAGATTACAGGGGTCCTACAATGAGCAGTTCTTC. Its translation is CASRLQGSYNEQFF.

The V gene is TRBV5-1, the J gene TRBJ2-1; 8 nucleotides align to TRBD1. Trimming at V came to 3 bases and at J to 7 bases, leaving 3 bases not matched to a gene. The CDR3 has 13 residues. Germline V lookup: CDR1 SGHRS, CDR2 YFSETQ. The CDR3 nucleotides are TGCGCCAGCAGCTCCACAGGGGGGAATGAGCAGTTCTTC. Its protein is CASSSTGGNEQFF.

This clone was seen just once. The chain employs TRBV7-2 and TRBJ2-1, with 7 bases aligning to TRBD2. The CDR3 contains 16 residues. Looked up from germline, CDR1 is SGHTA and CDR2 is FQGNSA. Unmatched junction bases numbered 16, after V lost 5 bases and J lost 9 bases. The CDR3 sequence is CASSPTRAGVRGEQFF. In DNA form, the CDR3 reads TGTGCCAGCAGCCCCACAAGGGCGGGAGTCCGTGGTGAGCAGTTCTTC. The full variable domain, completed using reference TRBV7-2 and TRBJ2-1, is GAGVSQSPSNKVTEKGKDVELRCDPISGHTALYWYRQSLGQGLEFLIYFQGNSAPDKSGLPSDRFSAERTGGSVSTLTIQRTQQEDSAVYLCASSPTRAGVRGEQFFGPGTRLTVL.

The chain is built from TRBV30 and TRBJ2-1; TRBD2 matches 16 bases. With V trimmed by 0 bases and J by 8 bases, 1 base remained unmatched. The germline V gene encodes CDR1 GTSNPN and CDR2 SVGIG (reference sequence). This CDR3 region has 15 residues. This CDR3 reads CAWSVGTSGRDEQFF. CDR3 DNA sequence: TGTGCCTGGAGTGTAGGGACTAGCGGGAGGGATGAGCAGTTCTTC.

The V gene is TRBV19, the J gene TRBJ2-1, with D possibly being TRBD2 (5 bases). This CDR3 comprises 15 residues. The germline gives CDR1 LNHDA, CDR2 SQIVND (reference sequence). The V and J ends lost 6 bases and 2 bases respectively, with 14 bases between them. In DNA form, the CDR3 reads TGTGCCAGTAGCTGGAGGAGTAGTCCCTACAATGAGCAGTTCTTC. It specifies CASSWRSSPYNEQFF.

This sequence joins TRBV11-3 and TRBJ2-3, with D unclear. CDR3 length: 13 residues. Trimming removed 5 bases at V and 5 bases at J, with 11 bases between. Per the germline V gene, CDR1 is SGHNT and CDR2 is YENEEA. The CDR3 DNA reads as TGTGCCAGCAGCCTCCACGGCGGAGATACGCAGTATTTT. Its protein is CASSLHGGDTQYF.

The chain combines TRBV2 with TRBJ1-1; D remains unclear. Germline CDR1 and CDR2: SNHLY and FYNNEI. The CDR3 is 13 amino acids. Deletions cut 7 bases from V and 0 bases from J, with 9 bases between. CDR3: CASTGELNTEAFF. CDR3 sequence (DNA): TGTGCCAGCACTGGGGAGCTGAACACTGAAGCTTTCTTT.

The chain couples TRBV7-2 to TRBJ1-5, with a possible D match to TRBD1 (6 bases). Germline loops: CDR1 SGHTA, CDR2 FQGNSA. The CDR3 is 16 amino acids. V was clipped by 5 bases and J by 0 bases, with 14 bases between them. CDR3 residues: CASSITGTYSNQPQHF. DNA for the CDR3: TGTGCCAGCAGCATTACAGGGACCTATAGCAATCAGCCCCAGCATTTT.